The clone carrying this TCR beta chain was recorded a few times. The antigen is undetermined. The data belong to a study of T cells after yellow fever vaccination. The study, taken as a whole, reports: Relatively few clonotypes were ones that appeared in both CD4 and CD8 compartments. The study re-detected most primary-vaccination clones after the booster (roughly 96% CD4, roughly 90% CD8).

The CDR3 length is 15 residues. Unmatched junction bases numbered 11, after V lost 1 base and J lost 6 bases. The germline V gene encodes CDR1 SQVTM and CDR2 ANQGSEA. Each CDR3 protein gets one entry after TCRdb re-called the 5' RACE reads with MiXCR. The sample lists about 580,000 distinct CDR3 sequences; 17% were seen once. The receptor was isolated from a young man who received the YFV17D yellow fever vaccine. V usage is TRBV29-1 and J usage is TRBJ1-1; 7 bases match TRBD1. Sequencing used PBMCs, obtained less than 6 days after the first yellow fever vaccination. The CDR3 sequence: CSVEANLNRGPEAFF. The CDR3 DNA reads as TGCAGCGTTGAAGCAAATTTAAACAGGGGCCCTGAAGCTTTCTTT.